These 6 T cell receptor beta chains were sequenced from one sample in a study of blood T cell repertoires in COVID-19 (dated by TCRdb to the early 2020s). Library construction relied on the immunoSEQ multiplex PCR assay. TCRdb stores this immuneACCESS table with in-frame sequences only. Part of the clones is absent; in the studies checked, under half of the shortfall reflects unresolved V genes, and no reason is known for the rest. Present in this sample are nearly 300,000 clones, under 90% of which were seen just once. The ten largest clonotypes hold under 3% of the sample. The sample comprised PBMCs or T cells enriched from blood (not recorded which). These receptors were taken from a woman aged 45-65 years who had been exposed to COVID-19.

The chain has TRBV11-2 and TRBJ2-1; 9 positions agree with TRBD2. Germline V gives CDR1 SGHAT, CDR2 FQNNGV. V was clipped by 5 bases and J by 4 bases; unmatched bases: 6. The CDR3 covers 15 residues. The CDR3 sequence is CASSPLAGFYNEQFF. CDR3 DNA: TGTGCCAGCAGCCCCCTAGCGGGGTTTTACAATGAGCAGTTCTTC.

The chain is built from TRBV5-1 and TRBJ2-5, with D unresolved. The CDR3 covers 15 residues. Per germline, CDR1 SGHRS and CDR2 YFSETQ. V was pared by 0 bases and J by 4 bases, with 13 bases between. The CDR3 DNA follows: TGCGCCAGCAGCTTGGTGGCCAGCGCCGTAGAGACCCAGTACTTC. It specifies CASSLVASAVETQYF.

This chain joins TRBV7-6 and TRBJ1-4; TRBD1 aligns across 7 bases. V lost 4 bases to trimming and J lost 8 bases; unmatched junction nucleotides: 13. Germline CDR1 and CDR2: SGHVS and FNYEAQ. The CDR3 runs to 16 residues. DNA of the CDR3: TGTGCCAGCAGCTCGACGTACAGGGGCGGGAGGGAAAAACTGTTTTTT. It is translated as CASSSTYRGGREKLFF.

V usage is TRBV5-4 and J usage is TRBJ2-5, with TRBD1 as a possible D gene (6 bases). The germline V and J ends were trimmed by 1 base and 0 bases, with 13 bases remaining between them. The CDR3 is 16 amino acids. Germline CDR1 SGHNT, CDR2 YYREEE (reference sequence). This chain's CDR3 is CASSLFQGRYQETQYF. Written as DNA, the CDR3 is TGTGCCAGCAGCTTGTTTCAGGGGCGGTACCAAGAGACCCAGTACTTC.

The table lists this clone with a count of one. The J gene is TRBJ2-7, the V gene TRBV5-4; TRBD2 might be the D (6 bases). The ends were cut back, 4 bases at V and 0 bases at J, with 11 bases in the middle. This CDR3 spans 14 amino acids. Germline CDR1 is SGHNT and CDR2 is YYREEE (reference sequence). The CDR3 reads CASSPGGPSYEQYF. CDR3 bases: TGTGCCAGCAGCCCCGGGGGACCCTCCTACGAGCAGTACTTC. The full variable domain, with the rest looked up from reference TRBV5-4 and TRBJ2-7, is ETGVTQSPTHLIKTRGQQVTLRCSSQSGHNTVSWYQQALGQGPQFIFQYYREEENGRGNFPPRFSGLQFPNYSSELNVNALELDDSALYLCASSPGGPSYEQYFGPGTRLTVT.

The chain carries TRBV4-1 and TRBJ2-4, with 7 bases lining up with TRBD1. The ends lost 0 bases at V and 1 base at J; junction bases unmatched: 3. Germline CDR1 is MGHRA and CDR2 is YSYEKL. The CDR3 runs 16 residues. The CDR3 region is CASSQEGGSAKNIQYF. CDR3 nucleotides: TGCGCCAGCAGCCAAGAAGGGGGCTCGGCCAAAAACATTCAGTACTTC.